A single sample gave rise to the 28 T cell receptor beta chains below, sequenced in a study of Graves' ophthalmopathy and Graves' hyperthyroidism. Amplifying from RNA transcripts, the study obtained TCR beta CDR3 regions. The library came from an HTBI-primed first-round RT-PCR and a second-round multiplex PCR. TCRdb called the multiplex PCR reads again in MiXCR, with one record for every CDR3 protein. Of around 1,200,000 distinct CDR3 sequences in the sample, 35% to 40% were seen once. The sample consisted of peripheral blood or thyroid tissue (not recorded which). The receptors were sampled from an adult man with Graves' hyperthyroidism.

This clonotype was recorded at least ten times. The chain joins TRBV7-2 to TRBJ2-7; 7 nucleotides line up with TRBD1. This CDR3 has 14 amino acids. Trimming cost V 5 bases and J 2 bases; bases outside gene matches: 6. The germline gives CDR1 SGHTA, CDR2 FQGNSA. As DNA, the CDR3 is TGTGCCAGCAGCCTGCAGACAGGGACCTACGAGCAGTACTTC. Translating it yields CASSLQTGTYEQYF.

Only one count was recorded for this clonotype. The chain carries TRBV15 and TRBJ1-1, with D uncertain. Germline CDR1 reads LNHNV; CDR2 reads YYDKDF (reference sequence). Trimming removed 1 base from V and 11 bases from J, with 17 bases in between. The CDR3 sequence is 14 residues long. This chain's CDR3 is CATSRVGVGYLAFF. The CDR3 DNA follows: TGTGCCACCAGCAGAGTTGGGGTGGGGTATTTGGCTTTCTTT.

The CDR3 nucleotides are TGTGCCAGCAGCCAAGGATCAGGGGGGCCCTACGAGCAGTACTTC. Its protein product is CASSQGSGGPYEQYF. This chain links TRBV7-9 with TRBJ2-7; TRBD1 might be the D (7 bases). V was cut by 5 bases and J by 2 bases, with 16 bases left in between. CDR3 length: 15 residues. Germline assignment: CDR1 SEHNR and CDR2 FQNEAQ (reference sequence). Complete variable domain (other parts from reference TRBV7-9 and TRBJ2-7): DTGVSQNPRHKITKRGQNVTFRCDPISEHNRLYWYRQTLGQGPEFLTYFQNEAQLEKSRLLSDRFSAERPKGSFSTLEIQRTEQGDSAMYLCASSQGSGGPYEQYFGPGTRLTVT.

The CDR3 DNA reads as TGTGCCAGCAGCTTAGTGCTATGGACAGGAAGCAATCAGCCCCAGCATTTT. Translated: CASSLVLWTGSNQPQHF. The rearrangement links TRBV7-8 to TRBJ1-5; 7 nucleotides match TRBD1. V lost 1 base and J lost 1; bases outside the gene matches: 7. The CDR3 sequence is 17 residues long. Per germline, CDR1 SGHVS and CDR2 FQNEAQ. Full variable domain (remainder filled in from reference TRBV7-8 and TRBJ1-5): GAGVSQSPRYKVAKRGQDVALRCDPISGHVSLFWYQQALGQGPEFLTYFQNEAQLDKSGLPSDRFFAERPEGSVSTLKIQRTQQEDSAVYLCASSLVLWTGSNQPQHFGDGTRLSIL.

This clonotype was observed a few times. The chain has TRBV13 and TRBJ1-4; D is uncertain. This CDR3 is 16 amino acids long. V lost 0 bases and J lost 7, with 15 bases in between. Germline CDR1 is PRHDT and CDR2 is FYEKMQ (reference sequence). The CDR3 here is CASSLGQWHRLEKLFF. In DNA form, the CDR3 reads TGTGCCAGCAGCTTAGGACAGTGGCATCGCCTTGAAAAACTGTTTTTT.

The V call is TRBV29-1, the J call TRBJ1-2; TRBD1 matches 8 bases. Germline-derived CDR1 and CDR2 are SQVTM and ANQGSEA. J gave up 4 bases and V 7 bases, and 5 bases lay outside the gene matches. The CDR3 consists of 12 residues. As DNA, the CDR3 is TGCAGCGGTGCAGGGGGCCCCTATGGCTACACCTTC. The encoded protein is CSGAGGPYGYTF.

This clonotype was picked up many times. V usage is TRBV20-1 and J usage is TRBJ2-7; maybe TRBD2 (6 bases). The ends were cut back, 6 bases at V and 2 bases at J, with 14 bases in the middle. This CDR3 has 13 amino acids. From germline, CDR1 is DFQATT and CDR2 SNEGSKA (reference sequence). DNA of the CDR3: TGCAGTGCAAACCCCGGCGGGACCTACGAGCAGTACTTC. This sequence encodes CSANPGGTYEQYF.

Regarding this clonotype: Its ends do not fully match the called genes, so a read error is possible. The genes are TRBV7-9 and TRBJ2-5, with 13 bases aligning to TRBD2. Germline CDR1 SEHNR, CDR2 FQNEAQ (reference sequence). CDR3 length: 16 residues. The CDR3, as DNA: TGTGCCAGCAGCATAGCCGGGACTAGCGGGATGGAGACCCAGTACTTC. Its protein is CASSIAGTSGMETQYF. Combining the CDR3 with reference TRBV7-9 and TRBJ2-5 gives the whole variable domain DTGVSQNPRHKITKRGQNVTFRCDPISEHNRLYWYRQTLGQGPEFLTYFQNEAQLEKSRLLSDRFSAERPKGSFSTLEIQRTEQGDSAMYLCASSIAGTSGMETQYFGPGTRLLVL.

This clonotype occurred many times. The chain has TRBV2 and TRBJ1-2; 9 positions match TRBD1. The ends lost 2 bases at V and 3 bases at J; junction bases unmatched: 1. The CDR3 runs 14 residues. Germline-derived CDR1 and CDR2 are SNHLY and FYNNEI. The CDR3 DNA reads as TGTGCCAGCAGTGAAACAGGGGGCTACTATGGCTACACCTTC. It translates to CASSETGGYYGYTF.

The genes are TRBV7-6 and TRBJ2-7; 7 positions match TRBD1. CDR3 length: 18 residues. The ends lost 2 bases at V and 2 bases at J; junction bases unmatched: 15. Germline lookup yields CDR1 SGHVS and CDR2 FNYEAQ. CDR3 bases: TGTGCCAGCAGCTTATCACAGGAAGACAGGGTAGTGACCTACGAGCAGTACTTC. This sequence encodes CASSLSQEDRVVTYEQYF.

This rearrangement joins TRBV9 to TRBJ1-5, with D possibly matching TRBD1 (6 bases). The V gene lost 1 base and the J gene lost 5 bases, with 10 bases spanning the gap. The CDR3 extends over 14 amino acids. Germline lookup yields CDR1 SGDLS and CDR2 YYNGEE. This chain's CDR3 is CASSVQGNYQPQHF. The DNA of the CDR3 is TGTGCCAGCAGCGTACAGGGGAATTATCAGCCCCAGCATTTT.

The V gene is TRBV7-2, the J gene TRBJ2-7; D is ambiguous. This CDR3 comprises 13 residues. From germline, CDR1 is SGHTA and CDR2 FQGNSA. V lost 3 bases and J lost 6, with 12 bases in between. CDR3 region: CASSFGPRTEQYF. In DNA form, the CDR3 reads TGTGCCAGCAGCTTTGGTCCGAGGACCGAGCAGTACTTC.

Of note for this clonotype: A much larger clone differs by one base, so this may be a read error. The chain combines TRBV20-1 with TRBJ1-4; 7 nucleotides align to TRBD1. The CDR3 has 14 residues. The J segment lost 8 bases and the V segment lost 5 bases, leaving 11 bases of the junction unmatched. The germline V gene encodes CDR1 DFQATT and CDR2 SNEGSKA (reference sequence). The CDR3 region has the DNA TGCAGTGCTGGAATGGGACAGCGTGACGAAAAACTGTTTTTT. Translation gives CSAGMGQRDEKLFF.

The V call is TRBV11-1, the J call TRBJ2-7, with 7 nucleotides matching TRBD2. The CDR3 runs 14 residues. CDR1 is SGHAT, CDR2 FQDESV, per germline (reference sequence). The ends lost 2 bases at V and 4 bases at J; junction bases unmatched: 5. CDR3 protein: CASSLKTSWYEQYF. CDR3 in DNA: TGTGCCAGCAGCTTAAAGACTAGCTGGTACGAGCAGTACTTC.

V usage is TRBV7-2 and J usage is TRBJ2-5, with 11 bases identical to TRBD2. This CDR3 is 18 amino acids long. CDR1 and CDR2 (germline): SGHTA, FQGNSA. V lost 1 base to trimming and J lost 5 bases; unmatched junction nucleotides: 12. DNA for the CDR3: TGTGCCAGCAGCTTAGAAATAGCGGGAGGGGTTGACGCGGAGACCCAGTACTTC. This gives the protein CASSLEIAGGVDAETQYF.

The chain employs TRBV29-1 and TRBJ2-2; 10 positions match TRBD1. Germline V lookup: CDR1 SQVTM, CDR2 ANQGSEA. V trimming: 8 bases; J trimming: 4 bases; junction bases outside the gene matches: 4. CDR3 length: 13 residues. The CDR3 nucleotides read TGCAGCTGGGACAGGGGAGGCACCGGGGAGCTGTTTTTT. Its protein is CSWDRGGTGELFF.

The chain links TRBV2 to TRBJ2-2; TRBD1 matches 7 bases. The CDR3 sequence is 16 residues long. Trimming removed 0 bases from V and 5 bases from J; junction bases left unmatched: 6. The germline CDR1 and CDR2 sequences are SNHLY and FYNNEI. The CDR3 DNA is TGTGCCAGCAGTGAAGCAGGGGGCGGTGCAACCGGGGAGCTGTTTTTT. Protein sequence: CASSEAGGGATGELFF.

This rearrangement joins TRBV2 to TRBJ1-2; tentative D call: TRBD1 (6 bases). There are 15 residues in the CDR3. The germline CDR1 and CDR2 sequences are SNHLY and FYNNEI. Between the trimmed V and J ends, which lost 5 bases and 3 bases, there was a span of 16 bases. The CDR3 bases are TGTGCCAGCAGTTTGAAAACAGGGTTCTACTATGGCTACACCTTC. As protein: CASSLKTGFYYGYTF. The variable domain in full, completed from reference TRBV2 and TRBJ1-2, reads EPEVTQTPSHQVTQMGQEVILRCVPISNHLYFYWYRQILGQKVEFLVSFYNNEISEKSEIFDDQFSVERPDGSNFTLKIRSTKLEDSAMYFCASSLKTGFYYGYTFGSGTRLTVV.

The chain uses TRBV28 and TRBJ1-2; D ambiguous. Germline V CDR1 and CDR2: MDHEN, SYDVKM. The CDR3 consists of 15 residues. V shed 5 bases and J shed 7 bases, with 20 bases lying between them. Here the CDR3 reads CASSRLFRSEGGYTF. The DNA of the CDR3 is TGTGCCAGCAGTCGCCTCTTTCGGAGTGAGGGTGGCTACACCTTC.

This chain links TRBV19 with TRBJ1-6; possibly TRBD1 for D (5 bases). CDR3 size: 13 residues. V was trimmed by 5 bases and J by 8 bases, leaving 10 bases between them. Germline-derived CDR1 and CDR2 are LNHDA and SQIVND (reference sequence). CDR3 in amino acids: CASSWQGHSPLHF. The CDR3 bases are TGTGCCAGTAGTTGGCAGGGCCATTCACCCCTCCACTTT. Filled out from reference TRBV19 and TRBJ1-6, the complete variable domain reads DGGITQSPKYLFRKEGQNVTLSCEQNLNHDAMYWYRQDPGQGLRLIYYSQIVNDFQKGDIAEGYSVSREKKESFPLTVTSAQKNPTAFYLCASSWQGHSPLHFGNGTRLTVT.

The rearrangement joins TRBV30 to TRBJ1-4; maybe TRBD1 (5 bases). V was trimmed by 0 bases and J by 7 bases, leaving 9 bases between them. CDR3 size: 13 residues. Per the germline V gene, CDR1 is GTSNPN and CDR2 is SVGIG (reference sequence). CDR3 amino acids: CAWSVLGVEKLFF. The CDR3 DNA follows: TGTGCCTGGAGTGTCCTAGGGGTTGAAAAACTGTTTTTT.

The gene calls are TRBV7-9 and TRBJ1-2, with TRBD1 as a possible D gene (5 bases). Germline V gene data show CDR1 as SEHNR and CDR2 as FQNEAQ (reference sequence). The ends were cut back, 5 bases at V and 7 bases at J, with 20 bases in the middle. This CDR3 comprises 15 residues. The CDR3 bases are TGTGCCAGCAGCCAAGAAAGCGGCAGGGTCACTGGCTACACCTTC. It encodes CASSQESGRVTGYTF.

Here the CDR3 DNA reads TGTGCCAGCAGTTCTTCTCCGACTAGCGGGGGCCAAGAGACCCAGTACTTC. Translation gives CASSSSPTSGGQETQYF. The V call is TRBV28, the J call TRBJ2-5; 12 nucleotides align to TRBD2. Germline V lookup: CDR1 MDHEN, CDR2 SYDVKM. CDR3 length equals 17 residues. The V gene end was trimmed by 4 bases and the J gene end by 1 base; junction bases not matched to a gene: 7.

With regard to this clonotype: An end of the junction differs from the germline gene, which may be a read error. J is TRBJ2-7 and V is TRBV27; possible D gene TRBD2, 6 bases. The CDR3 is 10 residues long. CDR1 is MNHEY and CDR2 is SMNVEV in the germline V gene (reference sequence). CDR3 sequence (DNA): TGCGCCAGCGGGTCCTACGCGCAGTACTTC. It is translated as CASGSYAQYF.

Points on this clonotype: A much larger clone differs from this one at a single base, so this may be a read error. The chain joins TRBV6-5 to TRBJ1-5; D gene uncertain. Germline V CDR1 and CDR2: MNHEY, SVGAGI. Deletions cut 5 bases from V and 0 bases from J, with 8 bases between. The CDR3 covers 14 residues. As DNA, the CDR3 is TGTGCCAGCAGTAGGGAGGGTAGCAATCAGCCCCAGCATTTT. Translated: CASSREGSNQPQHF.

J is TRBJ2-3 and V is TRBV29-1; D unclear. V lost 1 base and J 0 bases, leaving 2 bases between the germline ends. Germline CDR1 SQVTM, CDR2 ANQGSEA. This CDR3 has 12 amino acids. CDR3 DNA: TGCAGCGTTGAAGGGAGCACAGATACGCAGTATTTT. It encodes CSVEGSTDTQYF.

The chain uses TRBV11-2 and TRBJ1-6, with D uncertain. The V end lost 5 bases, the J end lost 10 bases, and 18 bases lay between the germline ends. CDR3 size: 15 residues. Germline V gives CDR1 SGHAT, CDR2 FQNNGV. The chain's CDR3 is CASSLRTGGDSPLHF. The CDR3, as DNA: TGTGCCAGCAGCCTGAGGACGGGAGGTGACTCACCCCTCCACTTT. Complete variable domain (other parts from reference TRBV11-2 and TRBJ1-6): EAGVAQSPRYKIIEKRQSVAFWCNPISGHATLYWYQQILGQGPKLLIQFQNNGVVDDSQLPKDRFSAERLKGVDSTLKIQPAKLEDSAVYLCASSLRTGGDSPLHFGNGTRLTVT.

V gene TRBV6-1 combines with J gene TRBJ2-7, with D maybe TRBD1 (5 bases). Trimming shortened V by 1 base and J by 3 bases, and 10 bases separated the two germline ends. The CDR3 has 14 amino acids. Germline V gives CDR1 MNHNS, CDR2 SASEGT. CDR3 sequence reads: CASSEVPGRYEQYF. As DNA, the CDR3 is TGTGCCAGCAGTGAAGTTCCAGGGCGCTACGAGCAGTACTTC.